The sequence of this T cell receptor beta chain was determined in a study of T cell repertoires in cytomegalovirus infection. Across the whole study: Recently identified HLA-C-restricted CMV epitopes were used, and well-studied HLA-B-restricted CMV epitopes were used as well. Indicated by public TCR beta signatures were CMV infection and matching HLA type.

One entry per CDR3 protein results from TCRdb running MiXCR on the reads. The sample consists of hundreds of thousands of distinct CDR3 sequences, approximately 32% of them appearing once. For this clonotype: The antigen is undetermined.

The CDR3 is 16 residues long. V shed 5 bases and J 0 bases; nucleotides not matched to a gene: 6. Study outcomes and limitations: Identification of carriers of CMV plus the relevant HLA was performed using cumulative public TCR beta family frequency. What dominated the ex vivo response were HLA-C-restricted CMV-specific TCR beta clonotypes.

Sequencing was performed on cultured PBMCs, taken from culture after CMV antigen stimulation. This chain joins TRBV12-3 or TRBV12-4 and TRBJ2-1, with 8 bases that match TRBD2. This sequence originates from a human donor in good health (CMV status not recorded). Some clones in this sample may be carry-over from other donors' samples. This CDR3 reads CASSRGGLSSYNEQFF. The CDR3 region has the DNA TGTGCCAGCAGTCGCGGGGGGTTGAGCTCCTACAATGAGCAGTTCTTC.